What follows are 3 T cell receptor beta chains derived from one specimen sequenced in a study of cytomegalovirus exposure and HLA in healthy donors. Sequencing was performed with immunoSEQ multiplex PCR; in TCRdb, only in-frame clones are kept and a portion is missing. The repertoire holds some 200,000 clones, with approximately 86% as singletons. Sequenced input: PBMCs. These receptors were obtained from a man aged 30 to 39 in good health and CMV-seropositive.

This clone was seen a handful of times. The chain combines TRBV27 with TRBJ2-2, with TRBD2 matching over 7 bases. There are 16 residues in the CDR3. J was trimmed by 0 bases and V by 0 bases; bases with no gene match: 1. Germline-derived CDR1 and CDR2 are MNHEY and SMNVEV (reference sequence). The CDR3 spells CASSLSLAANTGELFF. The CDR3 coding sequence is TGTGCCAGCAGTTTATCCCTAGCGGCGAACACCGGGGAGCTGTTTTTT.

This sequence joins TRBV7-8 and TRBJ2-3; D gene uncertain. V dropped 5 bases and J dropped 5 bases, with 11 bases sitting between them. This CDR3 is built from 13 residues. Germline V CDR1 and CDR2: SGHVS, FQNEAQ. In nucleotides, the CDR3 is TGTGCCAGCAGCCCGGGTGTGAGAGATACGCAGTATTTT. Protein sequence: CASSPGVRDTQYF.

This chain joins TRBV18 and TRBJ2-7; 16 nucleotides match TRBD2. The junction had 8 bases not matched to a gene; V was cut back by 3 bases and J by 3 bases. The CDR3 totals 18 residues. CDR1 is KGHSH, CDR2 LQKENI, per germline. CDR3 in amino acids: CASSPPGLAGGFGYEQYF. The CDR3 coding sequence is TGTGCCAGCTCACCCCCGGGACTAGCGGGGGGGTTTGGCTACGAGCAGTACTTC. The whole variable domain, remainder taken from reference TRBV18 and TRBJ2-7, is NAGVMQNPRHLVRRRGQEARLRCSPMKGHSHVYWYRQLPEEGLKFMVYLQKENIIDESGMPKERFSAEFPKEGPSILRIQQVVRGDSAAYFCASSPPGLAGGFGYEQYFGPGTRLTVT.